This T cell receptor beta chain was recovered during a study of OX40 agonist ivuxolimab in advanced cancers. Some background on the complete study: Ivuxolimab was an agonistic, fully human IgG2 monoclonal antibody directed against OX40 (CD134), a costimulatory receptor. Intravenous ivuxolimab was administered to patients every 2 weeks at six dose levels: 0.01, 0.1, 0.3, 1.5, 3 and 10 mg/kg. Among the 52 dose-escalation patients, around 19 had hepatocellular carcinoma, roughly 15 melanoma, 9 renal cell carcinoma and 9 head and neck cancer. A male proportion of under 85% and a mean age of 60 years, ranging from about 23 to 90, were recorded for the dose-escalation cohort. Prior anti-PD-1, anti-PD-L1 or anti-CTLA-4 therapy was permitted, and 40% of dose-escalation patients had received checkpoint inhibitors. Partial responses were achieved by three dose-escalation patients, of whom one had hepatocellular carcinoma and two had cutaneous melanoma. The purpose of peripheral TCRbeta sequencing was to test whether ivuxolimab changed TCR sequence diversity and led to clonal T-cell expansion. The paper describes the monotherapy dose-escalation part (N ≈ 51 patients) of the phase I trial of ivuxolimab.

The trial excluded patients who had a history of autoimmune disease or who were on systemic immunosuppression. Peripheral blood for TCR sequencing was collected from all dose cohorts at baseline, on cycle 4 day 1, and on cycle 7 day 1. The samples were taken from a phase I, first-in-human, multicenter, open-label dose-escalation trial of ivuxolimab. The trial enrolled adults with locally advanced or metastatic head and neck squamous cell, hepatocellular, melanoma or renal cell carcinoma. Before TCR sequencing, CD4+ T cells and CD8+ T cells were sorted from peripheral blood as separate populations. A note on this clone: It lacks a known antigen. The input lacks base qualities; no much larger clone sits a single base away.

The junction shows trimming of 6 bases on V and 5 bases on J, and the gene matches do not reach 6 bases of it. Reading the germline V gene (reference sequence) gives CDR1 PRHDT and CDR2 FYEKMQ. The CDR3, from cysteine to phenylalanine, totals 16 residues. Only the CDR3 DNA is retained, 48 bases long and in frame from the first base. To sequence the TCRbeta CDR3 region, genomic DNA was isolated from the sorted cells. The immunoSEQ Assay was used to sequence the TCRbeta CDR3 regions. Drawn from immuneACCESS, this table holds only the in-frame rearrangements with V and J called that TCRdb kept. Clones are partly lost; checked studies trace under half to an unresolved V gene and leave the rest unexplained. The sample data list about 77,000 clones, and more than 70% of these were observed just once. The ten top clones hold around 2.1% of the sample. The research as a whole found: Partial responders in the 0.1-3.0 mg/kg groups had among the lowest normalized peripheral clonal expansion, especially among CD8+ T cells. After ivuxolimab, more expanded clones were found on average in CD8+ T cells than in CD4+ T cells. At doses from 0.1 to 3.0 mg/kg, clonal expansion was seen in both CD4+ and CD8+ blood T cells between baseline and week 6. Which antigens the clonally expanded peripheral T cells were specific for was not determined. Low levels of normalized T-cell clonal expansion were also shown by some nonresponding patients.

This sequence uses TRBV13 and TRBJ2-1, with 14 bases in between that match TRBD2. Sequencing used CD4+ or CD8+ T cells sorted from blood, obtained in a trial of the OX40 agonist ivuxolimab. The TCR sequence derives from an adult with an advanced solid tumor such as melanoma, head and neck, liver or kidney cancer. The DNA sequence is TGTGCCAGCAGAGAGGGACTAGCGGGAGCGGACAATGAGCAGTTCTTC. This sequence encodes CASREGLAGADNEQFF.